Listed here is a single TCR beta chain. Antigen: not known. Germline assignment: CDR1 LNHDA and CDR2 SQIVND (reference sequence). CDR3 length equals 18 residues. The J segment lost 0 bases and the V segment lost 0 bases, leaving 6 bases of the junction unmatched. This sample is part of a study of cytomegalovirus exposure and HLA in healthy donors. Study-wide results and limits: Per a later analysis, HLA-associated TCR beta chains showed more clonal expansion than other, equally common TCR beta chains. Some highly shared sequence variants likely arose as a pipeline artifact.

Each donor was nominally healthy when sampled (though unrecorded immune exposures were likely). 13 Jbeta primers and 60 Vbeta primers were used for the PCR. Per the authors' pipeline: Unique TCR beta chains totaled some 78 million in a later count, with roughly 11 million of them shared. The assay was immunoSEQ multiplex PCR, and TCRdb's table has in-frame clones only and misses some. The DNA gave D and trimming, while V, J and clone size come from that table. The table has some 140,000 clones, over 60% seen once; the top ten hold less than 1.5%. The V and J genes are TRBV19 and TRBJ2-1; 9 nucleotides line up with TRBD2. The clonotype comes from a male donor in good health and CMV-seropositive. The specimen was PBMCs. In nucleotides, the CDR3 is TGTGCCAGTAGTATAGATGGCTATAGCGGGAGCTCCTACAATGAGCAGTTCTTC. It encodes CASSIDGYSGSSYNEQFF.